This T cell receptor (beta chain) was captured by sequencing in a study of CD8 T cells in ankylosing spondylitis. CDR1 and CDR2 (germline): DFQATT, SNEGSKA (reference sequence). The length of the CDR3 is 13 residues. It was by quantitative 5'-RACE with molecular barcodes that TCR beta libraries were made. TCRdb independently ran MiXCR on the 5' RACE reads; one entry per CDR3 protein. The sample yields approximately 300,000 distinct CDR3 sequences, less than 25% seen once. The study's findings and limits: What appeared characteristic of ankylosing spondylitis blood was a TCR beta motif of eight or nine highly homologous variants.

In regard to this clonotype: No antigen is known for it. A read error may be the cause here, since a much bigger clone is one base away.

The sample was blood, either unsorted or a sorted T cell fraction (not recorded which). The clonotype was recovered from a female donor with ankylosing spondylitis or in good health (not recorded which). This chain connects TRBV20-1 to TRBJ2-3, with 9 bases matching TRBD2. CDR3 in amino acids: CSGLPSGTDTKYF. Written as DNA, the CDR3 is TGCAGTGGATTGCCTAGCGGGACCGATACGAAGTATTTT.